This T cell receptor beta chain is drawn from a study of CD8+ T cells in alopecia areata. Study-level background: Treated patients swallowed 5 to 10 mg of oral tofacitinib twice daily.

Treatment specified: oral pan-JAK inhibitor, 5-10 mg twice daily. About this clone: Its antigen is undetermined.

V gave up 5 bases and J gave up 6 bases; unmatched junction bases: 9. Germline V lookup: CDR1 SGHRS, CDR2 YFSETQ. This CDR3 comprises 15 residues. Once RNA had been extracted, it was reverse transcribed into cDNA to act as the sequencing template. Sequencing used immunoSEQ multiplex PCR; TCRdb keeps in-frame clones, though not all of them. The sample yields 180,000 or so clones, roughly 60% seen once. General study points: It was lesional scalp, especially alopecia totalis/universalis, that showed higher clonality than normal scalp. With just one nonresponder, it is still uncertain whether baseline CD8+ expansion relates to response. Scalp clonality and expanded CD8+ clones among the top 100 showed significant decreases with tofacitinib.

The chain is built from TRBV5-1 and TRBJ2-7; 12 bases fit TRBD1. The source is a human donor with alopecia areata. This specimen was CD4+ T cells sorted from blood, taken around week 55, from a patient treated with tofacitinib. The CDR3: CASSFRGQGASEQYF. The CDR3 DNA follows: TGCGCCAGCAGTTTCCGGGGACAGGGGGCGAGCGAGCAGTACTTC.